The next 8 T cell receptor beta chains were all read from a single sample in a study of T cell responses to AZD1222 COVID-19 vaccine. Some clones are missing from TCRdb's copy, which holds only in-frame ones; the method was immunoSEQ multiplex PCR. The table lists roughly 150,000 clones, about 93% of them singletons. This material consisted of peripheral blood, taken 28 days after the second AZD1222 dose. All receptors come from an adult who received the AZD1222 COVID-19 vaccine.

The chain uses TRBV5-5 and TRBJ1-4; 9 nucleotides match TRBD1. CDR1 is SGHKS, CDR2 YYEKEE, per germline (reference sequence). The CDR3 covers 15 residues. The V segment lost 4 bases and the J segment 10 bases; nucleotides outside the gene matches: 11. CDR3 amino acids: CASSGTGQGNTKLFF. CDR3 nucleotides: TGTGCCAGCAGCGGAACGGGACAGGGTAATACAAAACTGTTTTTT.

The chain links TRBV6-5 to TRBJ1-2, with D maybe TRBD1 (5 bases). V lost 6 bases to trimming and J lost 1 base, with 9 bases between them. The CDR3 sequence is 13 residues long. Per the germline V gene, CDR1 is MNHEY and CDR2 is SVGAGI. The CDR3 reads CASRRRGNYGYTF. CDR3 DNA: TGTGCCAGCAGAAGGAGGGGTAACTATGGCTACACCTTC.

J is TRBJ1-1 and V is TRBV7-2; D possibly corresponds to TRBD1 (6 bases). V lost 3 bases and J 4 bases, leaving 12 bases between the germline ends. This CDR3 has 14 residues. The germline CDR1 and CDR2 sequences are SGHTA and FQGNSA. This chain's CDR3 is CASSFQQGSTEAFF. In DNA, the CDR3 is TGTGCCAGCAGCTTTCAACAGGGTAGCACTGAAGCTTTCTTT.

This CDR3 reads CASSITGHGNTIYF. Written as DNA, the CDR3 is TGTGCCAGTAGTATAACAGGGCACGGAAACACCATATATTTT. The genes are TRBV19 and TRBJ1-3; possibly TRBD1 for D (6 bases). Germline assignment: CDR1 LNHDA and CDR2 SQIVND (reference sequence). The CDR3 spans 14 residues. Trimming stripped 2 bases from V and 4 bases from J, with 9 bases between.

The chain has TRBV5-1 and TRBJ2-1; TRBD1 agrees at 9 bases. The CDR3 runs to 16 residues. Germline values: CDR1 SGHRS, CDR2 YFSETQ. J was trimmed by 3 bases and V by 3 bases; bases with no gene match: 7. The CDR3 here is CASSWSTGGVYNEQFF. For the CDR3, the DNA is TGCGCCAGCAGCTGGTCCACAGGGGGCGTCTACAATGAGCAGTTCTTC.

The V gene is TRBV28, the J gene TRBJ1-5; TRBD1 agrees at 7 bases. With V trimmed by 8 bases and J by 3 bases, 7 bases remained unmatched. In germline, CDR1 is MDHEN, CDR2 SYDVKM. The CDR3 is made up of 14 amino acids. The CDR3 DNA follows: TGTGCCAGCTCGGGACAGCAAGACAATCAGCCCCAGCATTTT. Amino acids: CASSGQQDNQPQHF. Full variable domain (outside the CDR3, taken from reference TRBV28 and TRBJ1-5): DVKVTQSSRYLVKRTGEKVFLECVQDMDHENMFWYRQDPGLGLRLIYFSYDVKMKEKGDIPEGYSVSREKKERFSLILESASTNQTSMYLCASSGQQDNQPQHFGDGTRLSIL.

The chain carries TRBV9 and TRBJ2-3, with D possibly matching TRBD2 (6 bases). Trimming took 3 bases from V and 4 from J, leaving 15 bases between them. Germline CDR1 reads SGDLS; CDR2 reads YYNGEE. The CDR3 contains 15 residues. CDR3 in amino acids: CASSGRGSLSDTQYF. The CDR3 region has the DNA TGTGCCAGCAGCGGACGGGGGTCGCTTTCAGATACGCAGTATTTT.

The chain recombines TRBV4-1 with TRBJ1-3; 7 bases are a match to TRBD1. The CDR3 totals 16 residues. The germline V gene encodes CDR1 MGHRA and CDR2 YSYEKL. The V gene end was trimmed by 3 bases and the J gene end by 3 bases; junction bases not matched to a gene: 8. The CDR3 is CASSHIDREFGNTIYF. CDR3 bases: TGCGCCAGCAGCCACATCGACAGGGAGTTTGGAAACACCATATATTTT.